The 9 T cell receptor beta chains in this list originate from one sample, sequenced in a study of identical twins. MiXCR, run by TCRdb on the 5' RACE reads, gives a single entry per CDR3 protein. The sample has around 340,000 distinct CDR3 sequences, roughly 9% seen once. Sequenced material: naive T cells sorted from blood. Source of these receptors: a woman in her forties or fifties in good health.

In its sample, this clonotype was seen a few times. This chain joins TRBV7-3 and TRBJ2-2, with 8 bases lining up with TRBD2. This CDR3 contains 16 residues. The V gene end was trimmed by 7 bases and the J gene end by 0 bases; junction bases not matched to a gene: 7. The germline gives CDR1 SGHTA, CDR2 FQGTGA. The CDR3 DNA reads as TGTGCCAGCATCCCTAGCGGGCGCTCGAACACCGGGGAGCTGTTTTTT. Translating gives CASIPSGRSNTGELFF.

This clonotype was seen only a few times. CDR3 in DNA: TGCGCCAGCAGCCAAGATAGAAAACAATCCACTGAAGCTTTCTTT. Its protein product is CASSQDRKQSTEAFF. The chain couples TRBV4-1 to TRBJ1-1; D is unresolved. Per germline, CDR1 MGHRA and CDR2 YSYEKL. The CDR3 runs to 15 residues. V lost 0 bases, J lost 4 bases, and 12 bases lay in between.

V gene TRBV11-3 combines with J gene TRBJ2-2, with D possibly TRBD2 on 5 matching bases. This CDR3 is 15 amino acids long. V lost 1 base and J 3 bases, leaving 9 bases between the germline ends. Germline CDR1 reads SGHNT; CDR2 reads YENEEA. CDR3 DNA: TGTGCCAGCAGCTTAGTACGGGGTGACACCGGGGAGCTGTTTTTT. It encodes CASSLVRGDTGELFF.

The table lists this clonotype with many counts. The J gene is TRBJ2-3, the V gene TRBV12-3 or TRBV12-4, with 9 bases identical to TRBD2. This CDR3 is built from 14 residues. V lost 6 bases to trimming and J lost 3 bases; unmatched junction nucleotides: 4. Here the CDR3 reads CASRALAGTDTQYF. The DNA of the CDR3 is TGTGCCAGCAGGGCGCTAGCGGGAACAGATACGCAGTATTTT.

The chain is built from TRBV7-9 and TRBJ1-1; weak D call: TRBD1 (5 bases). CDR3 length: 15 amino acids. Germline loops: CDR1 SEHNR, CDR2 FQNEAQ (reference sequence). Trimming stripped 2 bases from V and 11 bases from J, with 21 bases between. CDR3 in amino acids: CASSLLDTGYTGAFF. Here the CDR3 DNA reads TGTGCCAGCAGCTTACTGGACACTGGCTACACTGGGGCTTTCTTT. The entire variable domain, with the rest obtained from reference TRBV7-9 and TRBJ1-1, is as follows: DTGVSQNPRHKITKRGQNVTFRCDPISEHNRLYWYRQTLGQGPEFLTYFQNEAQLEKSRLLSDRFSAERPKGSFSTLEIQRTEQGDSAMYLCASSLLDTGYTGAFFGQGTRLTVV.

This clonotype has ten or more counts. The rearrangement joins TRBV10-2 to TRBJ2-2, with D perhaps given as TRBD1 or TRBD2 (5 bases each). The V gene's germline CDR1 is WSHSY and CDR2 SAAADI. This CDR3 has 15 amino acids. The V gene lost 7 bases and the J gene lost 0 bases, with 12 bases spanning the gap. The CDR3 protein is CASNRGASNTGELFF. For the CDR3, the DNA is TGCGCCAGCAACCGAGGGGCGTCGAACACCGGGGAGCTGTTTTTT.

This clonotype was counted only a few times. The V gene is TRBV7-9, the J gene TRBJ2-3; 8 positions match TRBD1. This CDR3 contains 15 residues. The ends lost 5 bases at V and 1 base at J; junction bases unmatched: 5. The germline V gene has CDR1 SEHNR and CDR2 FQNEAQ (reference sequence). CDR3 DNA: TGTGCCAGCAGCCCCACGACAGGGGGCACAGATACGCAGTATTTT. Translation: CASSPTTGGTDTQYF.

This clonotype occurred a few times. As DNA, the CDR3 is TGTGCCAGCAGACTAAATGGGGGGAAGGATCAGCCCCAGCATTTT. It translates to CASRLNGGKDQPQHF. The V gene is TRBV12-3 or TRBV12-4, the J gene TRBJ1-5; D perhaps matches TRBD1 (5 bases). CDR3 length equals 15 residues. Trimming left V 6 bases short and J 5 bases short, with 17 bases between.

This clonotype was seen only a few times. The gene calls are TRBV6-6 and TRBJ1-1, with TRBD1 matching 7 bases. Unmatched junction bases numbered 4, after V lost 2 bases and J lost 1 base. Germline V gene lookup returns CDR1 MNHNY and CDR2 SVGAGI (reference sequence). The CDR3 is 15 amino acids. The CDR3 region is CASSYHRDRNTEAFF. The CDR3 DNA sequence: TGTGCCAGCAGTTACCACCGGGACAGGAACACTGAAGCTTTCTTT.